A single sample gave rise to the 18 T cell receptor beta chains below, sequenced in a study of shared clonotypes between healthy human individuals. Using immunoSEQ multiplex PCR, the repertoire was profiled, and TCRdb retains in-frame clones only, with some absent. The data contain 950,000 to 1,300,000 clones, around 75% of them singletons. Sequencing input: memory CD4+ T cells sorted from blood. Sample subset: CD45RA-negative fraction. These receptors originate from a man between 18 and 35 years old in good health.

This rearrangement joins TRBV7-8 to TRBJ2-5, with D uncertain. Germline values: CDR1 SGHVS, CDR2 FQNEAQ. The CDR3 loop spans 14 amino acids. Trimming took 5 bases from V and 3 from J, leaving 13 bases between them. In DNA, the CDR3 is TGTGCCAGCAGCCAGACGCTAGTGAAAGAGACCCAGTACTTC. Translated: CASSQTLVKETQYF.

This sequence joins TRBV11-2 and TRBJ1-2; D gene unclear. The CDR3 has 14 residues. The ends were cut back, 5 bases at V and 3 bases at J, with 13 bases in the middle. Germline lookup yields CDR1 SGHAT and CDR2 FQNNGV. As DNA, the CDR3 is TGTGCCAGCAGCCCCTATGTGGGTGACTATGGCTACACCTTC. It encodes CASSPYVGDYGYTF.

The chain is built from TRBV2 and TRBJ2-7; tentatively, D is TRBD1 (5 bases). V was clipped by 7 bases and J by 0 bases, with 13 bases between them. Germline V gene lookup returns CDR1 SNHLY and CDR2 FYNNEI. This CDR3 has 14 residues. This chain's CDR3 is CASMQGEASYEQYF. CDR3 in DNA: TGTGCCAGCATGCAGGGCGAAGCCTCCTACGAGCAGTACTTC.

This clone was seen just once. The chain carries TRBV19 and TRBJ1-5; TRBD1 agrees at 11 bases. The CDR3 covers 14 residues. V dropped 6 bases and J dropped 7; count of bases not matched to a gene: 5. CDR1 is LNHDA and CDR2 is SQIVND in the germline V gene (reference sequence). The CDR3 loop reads CASRLRDRGQPQHF. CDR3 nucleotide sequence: TGTGCCAGTAGACTCCGGGACAGGGGGCAGCCCCAGCATTTT.

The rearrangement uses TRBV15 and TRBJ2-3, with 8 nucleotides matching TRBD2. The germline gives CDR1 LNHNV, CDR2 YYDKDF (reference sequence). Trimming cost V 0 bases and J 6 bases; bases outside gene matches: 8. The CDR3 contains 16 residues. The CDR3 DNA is TGTGCCACCAGCAGAGATTCGGGGGGGCTATATGATACGCAGTATTTT. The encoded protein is CATSRDSGGLYDTQYF.

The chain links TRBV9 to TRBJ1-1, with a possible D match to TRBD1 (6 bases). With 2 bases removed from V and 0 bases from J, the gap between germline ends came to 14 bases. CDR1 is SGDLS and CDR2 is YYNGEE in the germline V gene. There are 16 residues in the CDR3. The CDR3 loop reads CASSVSGVYMNTEAFF. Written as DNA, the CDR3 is TGTGCCAGCAGCGTTTCAGGGGTCTACATGAACACTGAAGCTTTCTTT.

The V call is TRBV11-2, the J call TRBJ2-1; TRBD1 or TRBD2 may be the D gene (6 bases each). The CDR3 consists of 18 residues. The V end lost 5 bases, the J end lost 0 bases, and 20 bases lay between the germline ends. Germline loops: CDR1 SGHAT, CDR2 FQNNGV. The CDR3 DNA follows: TGTGCCAGCAGCCCCAAGGCCAGGGGACTCAGCTCCTACAATGAGCAGTTCTTC. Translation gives CASSPKARGLSSYNEQFF.

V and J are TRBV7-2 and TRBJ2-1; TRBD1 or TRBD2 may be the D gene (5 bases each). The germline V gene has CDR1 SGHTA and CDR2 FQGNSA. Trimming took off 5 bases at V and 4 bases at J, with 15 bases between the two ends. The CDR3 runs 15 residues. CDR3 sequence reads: CASSGQWGMYNEQFF. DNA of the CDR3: TGTGCCAGCAGCGGACAATGGGGGATGTACAATGAGCAGTTCTTC.

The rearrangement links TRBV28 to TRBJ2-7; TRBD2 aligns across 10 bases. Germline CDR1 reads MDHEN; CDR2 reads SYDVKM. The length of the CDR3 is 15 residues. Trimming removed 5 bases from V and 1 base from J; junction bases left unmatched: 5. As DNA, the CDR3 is TGTGCCAGCAGTCAAACTAGCGGGGCTTCCTACGAGCAGTACTTC. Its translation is CASSQTSGASYEQYF.

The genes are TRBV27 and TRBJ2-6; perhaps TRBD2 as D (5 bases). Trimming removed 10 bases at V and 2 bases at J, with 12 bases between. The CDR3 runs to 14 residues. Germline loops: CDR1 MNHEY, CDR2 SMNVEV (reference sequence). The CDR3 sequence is CATAARAGANVLTF. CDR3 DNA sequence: TGTGCCACAGCAGCGAGGGCTGGGGCCAACGTCCTGACTTTC.

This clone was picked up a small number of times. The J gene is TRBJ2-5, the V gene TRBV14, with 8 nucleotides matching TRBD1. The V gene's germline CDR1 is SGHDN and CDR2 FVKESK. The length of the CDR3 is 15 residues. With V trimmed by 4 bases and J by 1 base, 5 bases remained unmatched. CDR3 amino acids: CASSPRTGRQETQYF. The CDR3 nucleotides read TGTGCCAGCAGCCCGCGGACAGGGCGCCAAGAGACCCAGTACTTC.

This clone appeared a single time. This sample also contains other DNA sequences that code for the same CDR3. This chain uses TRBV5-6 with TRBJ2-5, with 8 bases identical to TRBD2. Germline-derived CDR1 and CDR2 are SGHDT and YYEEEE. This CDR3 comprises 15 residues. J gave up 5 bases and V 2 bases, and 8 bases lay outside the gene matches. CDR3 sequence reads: CASSLGTRGGETQYF. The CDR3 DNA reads TGTGCCAGCAGCTTAGGGACTAGAGGGGGTGAGACCCAGTACTTC.

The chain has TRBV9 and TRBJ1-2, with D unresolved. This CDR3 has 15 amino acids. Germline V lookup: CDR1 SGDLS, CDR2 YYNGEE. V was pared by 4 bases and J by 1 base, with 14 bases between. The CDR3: CASSTQDGLNYGYTF. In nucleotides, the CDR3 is TGTGCCAGCAGCACACAAGACGGGCTTAACTATGGCTACACCTTC.

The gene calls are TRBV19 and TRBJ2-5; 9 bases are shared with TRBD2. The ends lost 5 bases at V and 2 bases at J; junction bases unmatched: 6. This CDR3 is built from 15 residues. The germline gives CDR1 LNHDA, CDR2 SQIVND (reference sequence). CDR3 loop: CASSVSGLAQETQYF. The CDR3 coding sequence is TGTGCCAGTAGTGTATCGGGACTAGCTCAAGAGACCCAGTACTTC. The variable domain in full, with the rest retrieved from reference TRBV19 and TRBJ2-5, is DGGITQSPKYLFRKEGQNVTLSCEQNLNHDAMYWYRQDPGQGLRLIYYSQIVNDFQKGDIAEGYSVSREKKESFPLTVTSAQKNPTAFYLCASSVSGLAQETQYFGPGTRLLVL.

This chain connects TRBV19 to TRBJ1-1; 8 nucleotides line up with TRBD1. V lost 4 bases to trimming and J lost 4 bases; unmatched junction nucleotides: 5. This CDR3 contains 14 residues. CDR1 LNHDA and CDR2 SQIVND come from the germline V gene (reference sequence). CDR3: CASSNQGARTEAFF. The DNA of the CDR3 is TGTGCCAGTAGTAACCAGGGGGCGCGCACTGAAGCTTTCTTT.

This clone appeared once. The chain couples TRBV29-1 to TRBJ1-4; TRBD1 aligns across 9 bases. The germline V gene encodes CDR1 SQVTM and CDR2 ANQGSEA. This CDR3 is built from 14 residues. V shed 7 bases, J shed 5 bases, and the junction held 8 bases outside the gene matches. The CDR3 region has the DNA TGCAGCGCAAGGACAGGGGTCATGAATGAAAAACTGTTTTTT. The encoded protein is CSARTGVMNEKLFF.

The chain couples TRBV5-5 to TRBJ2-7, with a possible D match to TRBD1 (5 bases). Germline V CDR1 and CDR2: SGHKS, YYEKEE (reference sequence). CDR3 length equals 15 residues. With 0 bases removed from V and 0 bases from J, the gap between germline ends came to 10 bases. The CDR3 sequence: CASSLAGSSSYEQYF. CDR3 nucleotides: TGTGCCAGCAGCTTGGCAGGGTCCAGCTCCTACGAGCAGTACTTC.

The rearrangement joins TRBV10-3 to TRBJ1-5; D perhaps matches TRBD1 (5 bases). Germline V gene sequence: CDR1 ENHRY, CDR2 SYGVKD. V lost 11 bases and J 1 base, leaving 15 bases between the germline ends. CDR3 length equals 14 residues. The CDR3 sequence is CALQPRGSNQPQHF. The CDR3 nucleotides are TGTGCCCTCCAGCCCCGGGGGAGCAATCAGCCCCAGCATTTT.